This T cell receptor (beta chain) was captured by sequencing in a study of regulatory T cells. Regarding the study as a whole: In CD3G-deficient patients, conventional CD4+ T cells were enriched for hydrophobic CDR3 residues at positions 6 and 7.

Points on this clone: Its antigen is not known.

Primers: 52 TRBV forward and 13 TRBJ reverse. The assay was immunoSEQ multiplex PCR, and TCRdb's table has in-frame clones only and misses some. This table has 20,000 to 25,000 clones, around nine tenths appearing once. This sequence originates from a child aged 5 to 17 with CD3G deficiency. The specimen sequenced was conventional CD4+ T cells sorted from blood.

The CDR3 bases are TGTGCCAGCAGTGAAGGGGGTAGAGGCCGCCAGCATTTT. As protein: CASSEGGRGRQHF. V usage is TRBV6-1 and J usage is TRBJ1-5; D not resolved. From germline, CDR1 is MNHNS and CDR2 SASEGT. Trimming stripped 1 base from V and 12 bases from J, with 13 bases between. CDR3 size: 13 residues.